Given below is one T cell receptor beta chain in context. The sample comes from a study of blood T cell repertoires in COVID-19. CDR1 and CDR2 (germline): LGHDT, YNNKEL (reference sequence). Germline trimming cut 5 bases from V and 11 bases from J; bases unmatched to any gene: 2. The length of the CDR3 is 11 residues. Sequencing used immunoSEQ multiplex PCR; TCRdb keeps in-frame clones, though not all of them. The repertoire holds a few hundred thousand clones, with 87% as singletons. This receptor was taken from a woman between 45 and 65 years old who had recovered from COVID-19. The sample consisted of peripheral blood. The rearrangement uses TRBV3-1 (or the pseudogene TRBV3-2) and TRBJ1-4; 7 nucleotides match TRBD1. CDR3 DNA: TGTGCCAGCAGCGAACAGGGGAAACTGTTTTTT. It is translated as CASSEQGKLFF.